Listed below are T cell receptor beta chains from one sample, sequenced in a study of vaccination and CD4 T cells after COVID-19. What these receptors recognize is not known. TCRdb recomputed calls from the PCR reads with MiXCR, one row per CDR3 protein. The table has 4,000 to 6,000 distinct CDR3 sequences, around 40% seen once. This material consisted of CD4+ T cells from blood, cultured in vitro, taken after SARS-CoV-2 vaccination. The receptor source for this set is a human donor who had recovered from COVID-19. The CDR3 runs from the conserved cysteine through the conserved F or W. A D gene is named only where the DNA matches it firmly. The size of a clone is reported for some rows only, either as once, few or many, or as a class for expanded clones.

j_gene: TRBJ1-1; d_gene: .; v_gene: TRBV6-1; abundance: few; CDR3nt: TGTGCCAGCAGTGAACGAGCTGAAGCTTTCTTT; CDR3aa: CASSERAEAFF
j_gene: TRBJ2-7; d_gene: TRBD2; v_gene: TRBV27; abundance: .; CDR3nt: TGTGCCAGCAGTTTAAGTGCGGGAGGGGAAGAGCAGTACTTC; CDR3aa: CASSLSAGGEEQYF
j_gene: TRBJ2-3; d_gene: TRBD2; v_gene: TRBV19; abundance: few; CDR3nt: TGTGCCAGTTCTAGCGGCCGCACAGATACGCAGTATTTT; CDR3aa: CASSSGRTDTQYF
j_gene: TRBJ1-5; d_gene: .; v_gene: TRBV27; abundance: .; CDR3nt: TGTGCCAGCAGCTTCGGACGGAATAGCAATCAGCCCCAGCATTTT; CDR3aa: CASSFGRNSNQPQHF
j_gene: TRBJ1-5; d_gene: .; v_gene: TRBV21-1; abundance: few; CDR3nt: TGTGCCAGCAGCAAAGGTTCGGACAGGGGGGATCAGCCCCAGCATTTT; CDR3aa: CASSKGSDRGDQPQHF
j_gene: TRBJ1-5; d_gene: .; v_gene: TRBV20-1; abundance: few; CDR3nt: TGCAGTGCTGGGACTCAAGGGTATAGCAATCAGCCCCAGCATTTT; CDR3aa: CSAGTQGYSNQPQHF
j_gene: TRBJ2-7; d_gene: .; v_gene: TRBV11-3; abundance: .; CDR3nt: TGTGCCAGCAGCTTAACCCAGTACGAGCAGTACTTC; CDR3aa: CASSLTQYEQYF
j_gene: TRBJ2-7; d_gene: .; v_gene: TRBV7-2; abundance: once; CDR3nt: TGTGCCAGCAGCTTAACGGCCACGTCATCTCCCTACGAGCAGTACTTC; CDR3aa: CASSLTATSSPYEQYF
j_gene: TRBJ1-2; d_gene: .; v_gene: TRBV10-3; abundance: few; CDR3nt: TGTGCCATCAGTGAGTCGAGGGATGGCTACACCTTC; CDR3aa: CAISESRDGYTF
j_gene: TRBJ2-3; d_gene: TRBD2; v_gene: TRBV4-3; abundance: few; CDR3nt: TGCGCCAGCAGCCAAGGAGCACTAGCGGGGGCAGATACGCAGTATTTT; CDR3aa: CASSQGALAGADTQYF
j_gene: TRBJ1-1; d_gene: .; v_gene: TRBV11-2; abundance: .; CDR3nt: TGTGCCAGCAGCCCCCTTCGGGGGGGGCCTGAAGCTTTCTTT; CDR3aa: CASSPLRGGPEAFF
j_gene: TRBJ2-5; d_gene: .; v_gene: TRBV11-2; abundance: .; CDR3nt: TGTGCCAGCAGCCGCGGGGATCCGGGAGAGGATTTAGAAGAGACCCAGTACTTC; CDR3aa: CASSRGDPGEDLEETQYF
j_gene: TRBJ1-1; d_gene: .; v_gene: TRBV20-1; abundance: .; CDR3nt: TGCAGTGCTAGTCCACCCGGTGGGCAAACTGAAGCTTTCTTT; CDR3aa: CSASPPGGQTEAFF
j_gene: TRBJ2-3; d_gene: .; v_gene: TRBV27; abundance: .; CDR3nt: TGTGCCAGCATGGTTGACGCAACGGACGGAGGGGCAGATACGCAGTATTTT; CDR3aa: CASMVDATDGGADTQYF
j_gene: TRBJ1-2; d_gene: TRBD1; v_gene: TRBV7-9; abundance: few; CDR3nt: TGTGCCAGCAGCTCCCTTGGCGGACAGGGAGGTGGCTACACCTTC; CDR3aa: CASSSLGGQGGGYTF
j_gene: TRBJ1-2; d_gene: TRBD1; v_gene: TRBV4-1; abundance: .; CDR3nt: TGCGCCAGCAGGAGGACAGGCGACAACTATGGCTACACCTTC; CDR3aa: CASRRTGDNYGYTF
j_gene: TRBJ2-3; d_gene: TRBD1; v_gene: TRBV7-2; abundance: .; CDR3nt: TGTGCCAGCAGCTCTTGGACAGGGGGCTGGACAGATACGCAGTATTTT; CDR3aa: CASSSWTGGWTDTQYF
j_gene: TRBJ1-2; d_gene: TRBD1; v_gene: TRBV28; abundance: .; CDR3nt: TGTGTCAGCAGTTCCGAAGCGGGGGCGACAGGGGTTGGCTACACCTTC; CDR3aa: CVSSSEAGATGVGYTF
j_gene: TRBJ2-3; d_gene: .; v_gene: TRBV6-2/TRBV6-3; abundance: .; CDR3nt: TGTGCCAGCAGTTACTCGATGGATACGCAGTATTTT; CDR3aa: CASSYSMDTQYF
j_gene: TRBJ2-2; d_gene: TRBD2; v_gene: TRBV10-1; abundance: .; CDR3nt: TGCGCCAGCCGTGACGGGAGGGCCGCCGGGGAGCTGTTTTTT; CDR3aa: CASRDGRAAGELFF
j_gene: TRBJ1-1; d_gene: .; v_gene: TRBV6-5; abundance: few; CDR3nt: TGTGCCAGCAGTTACCAGATTGCAGGGCGGAGGCAAGTTCTCCAAGCTTTCTTT; CDR3aa: CASSYQIAGRRQVLQAFF
j_gene: TRBJ2-1; d_gene: .; v_gene: TRBV12-3/TRBV12-4; abundance: once; CDR3nt: TGTGCCAGCAGCCCTATACCGGGGAAGCTCTACAATGAGCAGTTCTTC; CDR3aa: CASSPIPGKLYNEQFF
j_gene: TRBJ2-2; d_gene: .; v_gene: TRBV7-9; abundance: .; CDR3nt: TGTGCCAGCAGCCCAGCAGGTACCGGGGAGCTGTTTTTT; CDR3aa: CASSPAGTGELFF
j_gene: TRBJ1-2; d_gene: .; v_gene: TRBV5-1; abundance: once; CDR3nt: TGCGCCAGCAGCACCGAGGACCGGCGGGGCTACACCTTC; CDR3aa: CASSTEDRRGYTF
j_gene: TRBJ2-3; d_gene: .; v_gene: TRBV30; abundance: .; CDR3nt: TGTGCCTGGAGCTCCACAGATACGCAGTATTTT; CDR3aa: CAWSSTDTQYF
j_gene: TRBJ2-1; d_gene: .; v_gene: TRBV20-1; abundance: .; CDR3nt: TGCAGTGCTAGAGATACACGGGGGGCTTTTAATGAGCAGTTCTTC; CDR3aa: CSARDTRGAFNEQFF
j_gene: TRBJ1-6; d_gene: .; v_gene: TRBV6-2/TRBV6-3; abundance: .; CDR3nt: TGTGCCAGCAGAACCGGGACGGCGGACCGTAATTCACCCCTCCACTTT; CDR3aa: CASRTGTADRNSPLHF
j_gene: TRBJ1-5; d_gene: TRBD1; v_gene: TRBV27; abundance: .; CDR3nt: TGTGCCAGCAGTTTACAGGGGGTGGGCAATCAGCCCCAGCATTTT; CDR3aa: CASSLQGVGNQPQHF
j_gene: TRBJ2-7; d_gene: .; v_gene: TRBV18; abundance: .; CDR3nt: TGTGCCAGCTCACCATCCGGTTCCTACGAGCAGTACTTC; CDR3aa: CASSPSGSYEQYF
j_gene: TRBJ1-3; d_gene: .; v_gene: TRBV7-8; abundance: .; CDR3nt: TGTGCCAGCAGCTTGCGCTCTGGAAACACCATATATTTT; CDR3aa: CASSLRSGNTIYF
j_gene: TRBJ1-6; d_gene: .; v_gene: TRBV10-2; abundance: few; CDR3nt: TGCGCCAGCAGCCCCGTCGGGGGAAATTCACCCCTCCACTTT; CDR3aa: CASSPVGGNSPLHF
j_gene: TRBJ1-2; d_gene: .; v_gene: TRBV12-3/TRBV12-4; abundance: .; CDR3nt: .; CDR3aa: CASSFLAGLSGYTF
j_gene: TRBJ1-6; d_gene: .; v_gene: TRBV7-8; abundance: few; CDR3nt: TGTGCCAGCAGCTTAGGTGGGAGCTCCTATAATTCACCCCTCCACTTT; CDR3aa: CASSLGGSSYNSPLHF
j_gene: TRBJ2-5; d_gene: TRBD2; v_gene: TRBV19; abundance: .; CDR3nt: TGTGCCAGTAGTATTCCCGGACTAGCGGGGGGCGAGACCCAGTACTTC; CDR3aa: CASSIPGLAGGETQYF
j_gene: TRBJ2-5; d_gene: .; v_gene: TRBV2; abundance: .; CDR3nt: TGTGCCAGCACCCGAGGGTTCGGGGAGACCCAGTACTTC; CDR3aa: CASTRGFGETQYF
j_gene: TRBJ1-6; d_gene: .; v_gene: TRBV10-3; abundance: .; CDR3nt: TGTGCCATCAGTCCGGGACCAAGCTCCTATAATTCACCCCTCCACTTT; CDR3aa: CAISPGPSSYNSPLHF
j_gene: TRBJ2-7; d_gene: TRBD1; v_gene: TRBV27; abundance: .; CDR3nt: TGTGCCAGCAGTTTAGTGGGGGCCGGGACAGGGGGCGGTAAGTTCGACGAGCAGTACTTC; CDR3aa: CASSLVGAGTGGGKFDEQYF
j_gene: TRBJ1-2; d_gene: .; v_gene: TRBV6-2/TRBV6-3; abundance: few; CDR3nt: TGTGCCAGCAGTGACCGTCGAGGGGGAGGCTATGGCTACACCTTC; CDR3aa: CASSDRRGGGYGYTF
j_gene: TRBJ2-5; d_gene: .; v_gene: TRBV6-2/TRBV6-3; abundance: few; CDR3nt: TGTGCCAGCAGTCGAAACGGGATCGCTGAGACCCAGTACTTC; CDR3aa: CASSRNGIAETQYF
j_gene: TRBJ1-5; d_gene: TRBD1; v_gene: TRBV20-1; abundance: once; CDR3nt: TGCAGTGCTCTGGGACAGGGTCATCAGCCCCAGCATTTT; CDR3aa: CSALGQGHQPQHF
j_gene: TRBJ2-2; d_gene: .; v_gene: TRBV12-3/TRBV12-4; abundance: .; CDR3nt: TGTGCCAGCACAAACAAGAACACCGGGGAGCTGTTTTTT; CDR3aa: CASTNKNTGELFF
j_gene: TRBJ2-7; d_gene: TRBD2; v_gene: TRBV24-1; abundance: .; CDR3nt: TGTGCCACCAGTGACATTGGGACTAGCGGTGAGCAGTACTTC; CDR3aa: CATSDIGTSGEQYF